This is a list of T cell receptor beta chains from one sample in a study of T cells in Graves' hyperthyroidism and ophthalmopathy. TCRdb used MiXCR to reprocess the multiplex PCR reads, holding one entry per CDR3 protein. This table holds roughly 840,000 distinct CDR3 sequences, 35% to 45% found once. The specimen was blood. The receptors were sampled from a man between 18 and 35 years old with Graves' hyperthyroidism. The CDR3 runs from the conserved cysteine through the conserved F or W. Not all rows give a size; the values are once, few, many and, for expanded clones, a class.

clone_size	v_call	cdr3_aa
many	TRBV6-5	CASNDRGGRNTEAFF
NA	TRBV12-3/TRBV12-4	CASAEQGVNQPQHF
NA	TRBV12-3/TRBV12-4	CASSSASKGYEQYF
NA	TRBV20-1	CSAIGTGRFGTEAFF
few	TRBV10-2	CATSGVLHLGYEQYF
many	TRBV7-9	CASSLGQFDYGYTF
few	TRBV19	CASSRVVTGHYEQYF
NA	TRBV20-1	CSALNYEQYF
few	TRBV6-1	CARQRGDSHSPLHF
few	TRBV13	CASSDSGNTGELFF